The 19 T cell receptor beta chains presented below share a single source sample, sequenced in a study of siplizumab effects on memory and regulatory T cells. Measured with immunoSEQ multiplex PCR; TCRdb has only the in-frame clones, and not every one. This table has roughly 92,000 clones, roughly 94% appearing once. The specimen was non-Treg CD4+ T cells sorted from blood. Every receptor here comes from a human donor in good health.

The CDR3 region has the DNA TGTGCCAGCAGGATTTTAGGGGAAGGTTTAGTGGGGGCTTTCTTT. Its translation is CASRILGEGLVGAFF. The chain employs TRBV11-2 and TRBJ1-1; tentative D call: TRBD1 (5 bases). The CDR3 spans 15 residues. The V end was cut by 6 bases, the J end by 11 bases, with 25 bases between. The germline gives CDR1 SGHAT, CDR2 FQNNGV. Combining the CDR3 with reference TRBV11-2 and TRBJ1-1 gives the whole variable domain EAGVAQSPRYKIIEKRQSVAFWCNPISGHATLYWYQQILGQGPKLLIQFQNNGVVDDSQLPKDRFSAERLKGVDSTLKIQPAKLEDSAVYLCASRILGEGLVGAFFGQGTRLTVV.

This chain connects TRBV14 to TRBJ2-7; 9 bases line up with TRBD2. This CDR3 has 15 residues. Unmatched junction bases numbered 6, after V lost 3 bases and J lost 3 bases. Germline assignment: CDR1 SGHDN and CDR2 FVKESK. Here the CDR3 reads CASSQQTSGFYEQYF. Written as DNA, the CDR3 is TGTGCCAGCAGCCAGCAGACTAGCGGCTTCTACGAGCAGTACTTC.

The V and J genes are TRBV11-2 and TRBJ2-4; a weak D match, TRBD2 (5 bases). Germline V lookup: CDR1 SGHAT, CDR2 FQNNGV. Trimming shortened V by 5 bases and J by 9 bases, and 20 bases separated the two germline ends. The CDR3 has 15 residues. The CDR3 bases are TGTGCCAGCAGCCCACGGGGTACCAAAGGGAGCATTCAGTACTTC. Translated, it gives CASSPRGTKGSIQYF.

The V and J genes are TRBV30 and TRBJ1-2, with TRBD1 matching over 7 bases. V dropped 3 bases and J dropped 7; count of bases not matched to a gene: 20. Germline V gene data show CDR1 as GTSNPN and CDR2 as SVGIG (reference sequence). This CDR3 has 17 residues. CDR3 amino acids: CAWRVPSGDSLSGGYTF. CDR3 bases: TGTGCCTGGAGAGTACCTTCGGGGGACAGCTTATCGGGTGGCTACACCTTC.

CDR3 residues: CASSMGGVSYEQYF. CDR3 bases: TGTGCCAGCAGCATGGGAGGCGTCTCCTACGAGCAGTACTTC. V usage is TRBV5-4 and J usage is TRBJ2-7, with a tentative D call TRBD2 (6 bases). V lost 4 bases, J lost 0 bases, and 11 bases lay in between. Germline V CDR1 and CDR2: SGHNT, YYREEE (reference sequence). The CDR3 loop spans 14 amino acids. Complete variable domain (other parts from reference TRBV5-4 and TRBJ2-7): ETGVTQSPTHLIKTRGQQVTLRCSSQSGHNTVSWYQQALGQGPQFIFQYYREEENGRGNFPPRFSGLQFPNYSSELNVNALELDDSALYLCASSMGGVSYEQYFGPGTRLTVT.

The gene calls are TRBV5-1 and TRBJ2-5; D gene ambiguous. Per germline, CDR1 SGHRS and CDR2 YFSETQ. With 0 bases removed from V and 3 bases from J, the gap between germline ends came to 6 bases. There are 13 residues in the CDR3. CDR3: CASSLVSEETQYF. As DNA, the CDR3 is TGCGCCAGCAGCTTGGTATCAGAAGAGACCCAGTACTTC.

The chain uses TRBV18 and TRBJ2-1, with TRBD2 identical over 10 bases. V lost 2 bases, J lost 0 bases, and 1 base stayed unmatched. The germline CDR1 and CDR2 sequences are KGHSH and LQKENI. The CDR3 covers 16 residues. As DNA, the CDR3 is TGTGCCAGCTCACCATCTAGCGGGAGCTCCTACAATGAGCAGTTCTTC. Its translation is CASSPSSGSSYNEQFF.

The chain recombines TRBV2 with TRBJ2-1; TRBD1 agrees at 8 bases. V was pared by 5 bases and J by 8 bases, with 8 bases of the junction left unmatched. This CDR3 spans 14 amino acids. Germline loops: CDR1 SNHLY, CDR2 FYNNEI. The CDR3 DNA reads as TGTGCCAGCAGTAAATATGGACAGGGAGATGAGCAGTTCTTC. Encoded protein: CASSKYGQGDEQFF. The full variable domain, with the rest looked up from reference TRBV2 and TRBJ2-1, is EPEVTQTPSHQVTQMGQEVILRCVPISNHLYFYWYRQILGQKVEFLVSFYNNEISEKSEIFDDQFSVERPDGSNFTLKIRSTKLEDSAMYFCASSKYGQGDEQFFGPGTRLTVL.

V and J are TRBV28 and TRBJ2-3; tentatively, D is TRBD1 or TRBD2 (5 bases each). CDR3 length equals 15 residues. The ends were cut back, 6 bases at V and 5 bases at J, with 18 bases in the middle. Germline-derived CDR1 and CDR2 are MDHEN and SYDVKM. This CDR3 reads CASSFPGPMVDTQYF. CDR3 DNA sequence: TGTGCCAGCAGCTTCCCGGGACCCATGGTAGATACGCAGTATTTT.

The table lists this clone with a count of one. The CDR3 DNA is TGCGCCAGCAGTGTGACTAGCCTATTCGATACGCAGTATTTT. It encodes CASSVTSLFDTQYF. V is TRBV10-1 and J is TRBJ2-3, with TRBD2 identical over 7 bases. J gave up 6 bases and V 4 bases, and 7 bases lay outside the gene matches. The germline V gene has CDR1 WNHNN and CDR2 SYGVQD (reference sequence). The CDR3 runs 14 residues.

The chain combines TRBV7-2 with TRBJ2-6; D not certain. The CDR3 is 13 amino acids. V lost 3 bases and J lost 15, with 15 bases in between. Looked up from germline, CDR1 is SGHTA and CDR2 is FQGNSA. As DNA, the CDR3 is TGTGCCAGCAGCTTTAGGGTCCAGCAAAGCCTGACTTTC. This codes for CASSFRVQQSLTF.

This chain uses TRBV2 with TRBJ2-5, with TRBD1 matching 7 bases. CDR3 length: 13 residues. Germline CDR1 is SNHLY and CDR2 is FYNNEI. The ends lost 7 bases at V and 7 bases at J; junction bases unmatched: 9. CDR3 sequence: CASTATGYGTQYF. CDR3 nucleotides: TGTGCCAGCACAGCGACAGGGTATGGGACCCAGTACTTC.

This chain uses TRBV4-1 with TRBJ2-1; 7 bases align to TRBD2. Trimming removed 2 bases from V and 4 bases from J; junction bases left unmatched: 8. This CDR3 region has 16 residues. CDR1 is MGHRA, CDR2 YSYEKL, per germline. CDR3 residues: CASSQLLAALYNEQFF. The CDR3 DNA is TGCGCCAGCAGCCAACTTCTAGCGGCCCTTTACAATGAGCAGTTCTTC.

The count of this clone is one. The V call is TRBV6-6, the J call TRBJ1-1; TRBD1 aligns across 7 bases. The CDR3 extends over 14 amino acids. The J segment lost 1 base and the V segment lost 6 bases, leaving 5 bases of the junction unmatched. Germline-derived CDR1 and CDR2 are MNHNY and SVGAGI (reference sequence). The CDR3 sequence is CASSPDRRNTEAFF. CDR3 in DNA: TGTGCCAGCAGCCCGGACAGGAGGAACACTGAAGCTTTCTTT.

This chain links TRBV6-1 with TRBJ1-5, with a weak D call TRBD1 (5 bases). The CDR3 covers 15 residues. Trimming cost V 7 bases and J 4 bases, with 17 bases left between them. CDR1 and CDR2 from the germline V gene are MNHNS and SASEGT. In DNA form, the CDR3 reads TGTGCCAGCACTGGGGAGGGGAGGTATAATCAGCCCCAGCATTTT. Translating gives CASTGEGRYNQPQHF.

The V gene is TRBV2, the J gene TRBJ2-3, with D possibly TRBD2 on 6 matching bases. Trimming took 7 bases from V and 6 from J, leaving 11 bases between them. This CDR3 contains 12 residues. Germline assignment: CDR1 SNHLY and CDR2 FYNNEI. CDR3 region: CASKRLVDTQYF. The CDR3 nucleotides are TGTGCCAGCAAGAGACTAGTGGATACGCAGTATTTT. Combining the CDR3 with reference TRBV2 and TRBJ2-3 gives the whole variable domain EPEVTQTPSHQVTQMGQEVILRCVPISNHLYFYWYRQILGQKVEFLVSFYNNEISEKSEIFDDQFSVERPDGSNFTLKIRSTKLEDSAMYFCASKRLVDTQYFGPGTRLTVL.

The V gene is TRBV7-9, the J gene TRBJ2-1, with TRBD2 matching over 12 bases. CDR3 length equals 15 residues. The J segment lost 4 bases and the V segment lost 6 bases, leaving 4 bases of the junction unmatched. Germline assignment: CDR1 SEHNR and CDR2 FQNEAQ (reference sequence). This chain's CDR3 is CASRGLAGRYNEQFF. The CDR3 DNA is TGTGCCAGCAGAGGACTAGCGGGACGGTACAATGAGCAGTTCTTC.

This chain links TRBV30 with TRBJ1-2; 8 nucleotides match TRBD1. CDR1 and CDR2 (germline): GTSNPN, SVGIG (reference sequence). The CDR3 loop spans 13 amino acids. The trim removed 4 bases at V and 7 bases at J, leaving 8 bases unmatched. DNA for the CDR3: TGTGCCTGGACCCCGACAGGGGCGGCTGGCTACACCTTC. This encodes CAWTPTGAAGYTF.

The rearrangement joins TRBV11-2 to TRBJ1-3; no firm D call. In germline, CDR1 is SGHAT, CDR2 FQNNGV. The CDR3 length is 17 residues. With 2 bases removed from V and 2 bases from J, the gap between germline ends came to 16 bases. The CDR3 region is CASSLNPVYQTGNTIYF. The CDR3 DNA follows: TGTGCCAGCAGCTTAAACCCGGTTTACCAAACTGGAAACACCATATATTTT.